This T cell receptor (beta chain) derives from a study of shared clonotypes between healthy human individuals. Study-level findings and limits: Sample collection involved blood only; tissue repertoires are likely different.

The CDR3 loop spans 18 amino acids. V lost 6 bases and J lost 4, with 25 bases in between. The V gene's germline CDR1 is SGHRS and CDR2 YFSETQ. As for this clone: Its antigen is unknown.

Donors, healthy HIV-negative adults, lacked recent acute infections or vaccinations. The assay was immunoSEQ multiplex PCR, and TCRdb's table has in-frame clones only and misses some. The sample includes 100,000 to 120,000 clones, more than 65% of them seen just once. The rearrangement links TRBV5-1 to TRBJ1-4, with a tentative D call TRBD1 (5 bases). The TCR was taken from a woman in her twenties or thirties in good health. The specimen was memory CD8+ T cells sorted from blood. The subset was: CD45RO+ cells pooled with CCR7-negative TemRA cells. The CDR3 spells CASTIHPGEGPYNEKLFF. The CDR3 DNA is TGCGCCAGCACCATTCACCCGGGAGAGGGGCCCTATAATGAAAAACTGTTTTTT. Full variable domain (remainder filled in from reference TRBV5-1 and TRBJ1-4): KAGVTQTPRYLIKTRGQQVTLSCSPISGHRSVSWYQQTPGQGLQFLFEYFSETQRNKGNFPGRFSGRQFSNSRSEMNVSTLELGDSALYLCASTIHPGEGPYNEKLFFGSGTQLSVL.